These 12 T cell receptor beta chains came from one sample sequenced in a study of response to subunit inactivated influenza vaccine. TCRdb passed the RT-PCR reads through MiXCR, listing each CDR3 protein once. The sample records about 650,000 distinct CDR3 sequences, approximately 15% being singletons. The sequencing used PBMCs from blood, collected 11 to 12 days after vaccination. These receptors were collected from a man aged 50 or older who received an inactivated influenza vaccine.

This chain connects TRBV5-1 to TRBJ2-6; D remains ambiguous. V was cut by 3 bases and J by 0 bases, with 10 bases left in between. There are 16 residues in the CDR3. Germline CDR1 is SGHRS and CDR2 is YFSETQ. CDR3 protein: CASSSGRTSGANVLTF. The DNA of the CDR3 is TGCGCCAGCAGCTCCGGACGGACCTCTGGGGCCAACGTCCTGACTTTC. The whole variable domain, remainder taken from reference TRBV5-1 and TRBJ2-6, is KAGVTQTPRYLIKTRGQQVTLSCSPISGHRSVSWYQQTPGQGLQFLFEYFSETQRNKGNFPGRFSGRQFSNSRSEMNVSTLELGDSALYLCASSSGRTSGANVLTFGAGSRLTVL.

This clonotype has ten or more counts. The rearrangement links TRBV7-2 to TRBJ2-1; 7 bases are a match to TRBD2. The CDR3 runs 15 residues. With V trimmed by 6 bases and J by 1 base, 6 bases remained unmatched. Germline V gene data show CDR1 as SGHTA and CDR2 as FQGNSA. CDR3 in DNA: TGTGCCAGCAGTTTGTCGGGAGGTTCCTACAATGAGCAGTTCTTC. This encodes CASSLSGGSYNEQFF. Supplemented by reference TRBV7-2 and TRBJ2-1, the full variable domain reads GAGVSQSPSNKVTEKGKDVELRCDPISGHTALYWYRQSLGQGLEFLIYFQGNSAPDKSGLPSDRFSAERTGGSVSTLTIQRTQQEDSAVYLCASSLSGGSYNEQFFGPGTRLTVL.

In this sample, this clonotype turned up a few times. The DNA for the CDR3 is TGTGCCAGCAGTTCTGCCTCGTTAGCGGGGGGGCCAGAGACCCAGTACTTC. Translating gives CASSSASLAGGPETQYF. This rearrangement joins TRBV28 to TRBJ2-5; 11 bases are a match to TRBD2. The CDR3 covers 17 residues. J gave up 4 bases and V 4 bases, and 11 bases lay outside the gene matches. CDR1 and CDR2 (germline): MDHEN, SYDVKM.

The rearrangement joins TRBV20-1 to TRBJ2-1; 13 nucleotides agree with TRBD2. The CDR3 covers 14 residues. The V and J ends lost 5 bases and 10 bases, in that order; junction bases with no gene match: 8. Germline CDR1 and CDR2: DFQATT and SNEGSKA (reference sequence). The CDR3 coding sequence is TGCAGTGCTCAAGGACTAGCGGGAGCTTTGGAGCAGTTCTTC. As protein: CSAQGLAGALEQFF.

The CDR3 nucleotides are TGTGCCAGCAGTGATCCCGGCAGGGCCAACTATGGCTACACCTTC. This translates into CASSDPGRANYGYTF. V usage is TRBV2 and J usage is TRBJ1-2; perhaps TRBD1 as D (5 bases). This CDR3 is built from 15 residues. The V and J ends lost 3 bases and 2 bases respectively, with 13 bases between them. CDR1 SNHLY and CDR2 FYNNEI come from the germline V gene.

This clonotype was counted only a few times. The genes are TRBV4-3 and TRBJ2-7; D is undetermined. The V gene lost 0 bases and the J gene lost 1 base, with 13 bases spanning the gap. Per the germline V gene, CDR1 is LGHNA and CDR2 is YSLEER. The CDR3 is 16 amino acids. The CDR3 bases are TGCGCCAGCAGCCAAGATGCTGTGGGGTTTTCCTACGAGCAGTACTTC. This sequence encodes CASSQDAVGFSYEQYF.

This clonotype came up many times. CDR3 sequence reads: CASSSYYTGELFF. CDR3 nucleotide sequence: TGCGCCAGCAGCTCCTACTACACCGGGGAGCTGTTTTTT. The chain links TRBV5-1 to TRBJ2-2, with D unresolved. The CDR3 loop spans 13 amino acids. CDR1 SGHRS and CDR2 YFSETQ come from the germline V gene. Trimming removed 3 bases from V and 3 bases from J, with 6 bases in between.

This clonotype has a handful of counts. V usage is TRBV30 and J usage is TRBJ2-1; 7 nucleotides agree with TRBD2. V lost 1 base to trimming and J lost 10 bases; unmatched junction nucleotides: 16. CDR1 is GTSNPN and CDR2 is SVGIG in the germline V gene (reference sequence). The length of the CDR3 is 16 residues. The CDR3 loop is CAWSGSPSGPSGEQFF. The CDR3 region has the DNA TGTGCCTGGAGTGGTTCCCCTAGCGGACCCTCGGGGGAGCAGTTCTTC.

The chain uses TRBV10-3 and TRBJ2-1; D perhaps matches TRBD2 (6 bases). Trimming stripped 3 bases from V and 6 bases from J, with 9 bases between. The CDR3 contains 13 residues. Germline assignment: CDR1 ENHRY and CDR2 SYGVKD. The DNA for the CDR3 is TGTGCCATCAGTGACCTACTAGCCAATGAGCAGTTCTTC. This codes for CAISDLLANEQFF.

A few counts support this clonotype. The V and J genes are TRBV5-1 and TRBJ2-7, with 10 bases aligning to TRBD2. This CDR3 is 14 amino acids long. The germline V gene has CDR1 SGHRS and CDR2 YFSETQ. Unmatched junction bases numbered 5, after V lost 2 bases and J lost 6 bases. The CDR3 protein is CASSLAGGLSEQYF. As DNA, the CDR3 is TGCGCCAGCAGCTTAGCGGGAGGGTTGAGCGAGCAGTACTTC.

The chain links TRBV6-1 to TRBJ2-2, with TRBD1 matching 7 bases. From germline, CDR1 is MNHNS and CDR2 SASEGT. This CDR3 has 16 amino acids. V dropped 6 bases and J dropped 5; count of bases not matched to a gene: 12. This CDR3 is CASSPLQGLGTGELFF. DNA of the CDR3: TGTGCCAGCAGCCCCTTACAGGGGTTGGGGACCGGGGAGCTGTTTTTT.

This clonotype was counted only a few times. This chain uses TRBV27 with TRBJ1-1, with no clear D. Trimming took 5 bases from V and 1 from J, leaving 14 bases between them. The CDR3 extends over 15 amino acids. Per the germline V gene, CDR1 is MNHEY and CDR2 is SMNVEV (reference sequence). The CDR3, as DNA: TGTGCCAGCAGTCCCCTCCGGTCGGAGAACACTGAAGCTTTCTTT. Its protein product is CASSPLRSENTEAFF.